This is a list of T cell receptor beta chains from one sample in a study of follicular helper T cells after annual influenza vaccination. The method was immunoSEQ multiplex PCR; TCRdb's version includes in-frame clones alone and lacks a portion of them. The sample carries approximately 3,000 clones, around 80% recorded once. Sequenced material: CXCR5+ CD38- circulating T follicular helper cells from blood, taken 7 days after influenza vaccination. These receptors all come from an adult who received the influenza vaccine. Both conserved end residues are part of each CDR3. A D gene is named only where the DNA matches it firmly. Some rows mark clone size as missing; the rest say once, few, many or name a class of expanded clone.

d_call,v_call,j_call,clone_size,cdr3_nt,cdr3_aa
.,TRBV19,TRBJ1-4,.,TGTGCCAGTAGTATCGAGGGGAGGCGAACTAATGAAAAACTGTTTTTT,CASSIEGRRTNEKLFF
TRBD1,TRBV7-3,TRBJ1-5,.,TGTGCCAGCAGCTTACGGACAGGGGGTAGTCAGCCCCAGCATTTT,CASSLRTGGSQPQHF
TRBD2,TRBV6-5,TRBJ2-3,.,TGTGCCAGCAGTCCGGGAGGGTTAGCGACAGATACGCAGTATTTT,CASSPGGLATDTQYF
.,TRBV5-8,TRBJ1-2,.,TGTGCCAGCAGTACCCGGGCCCGGCCGGGTGGCTACACCTTC,CASSTRARPGGYTF
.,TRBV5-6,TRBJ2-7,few,TGTGCCAGCCACAGGGAATCCTACGAGCAGTACTTC,CASHRESYEQYF
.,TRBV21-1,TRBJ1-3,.,TGTGCCAGCAGCAAAGTATCGAGGGGTCCTCGTGAGGGAGATACTGGAAACACCATATATTTT,CASSKVSRGPREGDTGNTIYF
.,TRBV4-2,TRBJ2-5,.,TGTGCCAGCAGCCAAGATCCCGTCGTCCGGGAGACCCAGTACTTC,CASSQDPVVRETQYF
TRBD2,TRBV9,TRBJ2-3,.,TGTGCCAGCAGCGTAGCGGCGGGGGGGCACACAGATACGCAGTATTTT,CASSVAAGGHTDTQYF
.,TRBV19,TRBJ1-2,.,TGTGCCAGTAGTAGGTTAACAGGGACCCTGGATGGCTACACCTTC,CASSRLTGTLDGYTF
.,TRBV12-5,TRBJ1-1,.,TGTGCTAGTGGTTCCGTCGGCACTGAAGCTTTCTTT,CASGSVGTEAFF
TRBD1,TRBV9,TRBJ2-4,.,TGTGCCAGCGCTAGACAGGGAGAGAACATTCAGTACTTC,CASARQGENIQYF
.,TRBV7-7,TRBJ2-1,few,TGTGCCAGCAGCCCACAGGGTGGTATTATCAATGAGCAGTTCTTC,CASSPQGGIINEQFF
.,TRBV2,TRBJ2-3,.,TGTGCCAGCAGTCCGGGACTTGATACGCAGTATTTT,CASSPGLDTQYF
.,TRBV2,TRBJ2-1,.,TGTGCCAGCAGTGATCGACAGAAATCTTACAATGAGCAGTTCTTC,CASSDRQKSYNEQFF
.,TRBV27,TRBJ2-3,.,TGTGCCAGCAGTTTATTTACAGGGGGGGGGACAGATACGCAGTATTTT,CASSLFTGGGTDTQYF
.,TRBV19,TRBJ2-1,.,TGTGCCAGTAGTTACCCCCCTAGGGATGAGCAGTTCTTC,CASSYPPRDEQFF
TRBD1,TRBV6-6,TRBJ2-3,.,TGTGCCAGCGGAGGACAGGGCGCAGATACGCAGTATTTT,CASGGQGADTQYF
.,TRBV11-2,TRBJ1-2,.,TGTGCCAGCAGGGGAGGGTATGGCTACACCTTC,CASRGGYGYTF
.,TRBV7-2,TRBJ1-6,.,TGTGCCAGCAGCTTAGCCCATGTGGCCTCACCCCTCCACTTT,CASSLAHVASPLHF
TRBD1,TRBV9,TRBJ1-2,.,TGTGCCAGCAGCGCTACCGGGACAGGGGGCCGTGGTGGCTACACCTTC,CASSATGTGGRGGYTF
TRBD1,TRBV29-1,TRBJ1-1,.,TGTAGCGCCGGACAGGGTGGAGCTTTCTTT,CSAGQGGAFF
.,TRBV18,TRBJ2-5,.,TGTGCCAGCTCACTAGCGTCTGCGCAAGAGACCCAGTACTTC,CASSLASAQETQYF
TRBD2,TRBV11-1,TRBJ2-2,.,TGTGCCAGCAGCTTAACACTAGCGGGGTCCGGGGAGCTGTTTTTT,CASSLTLAGSGELFF
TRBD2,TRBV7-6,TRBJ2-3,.,TGTGCCAGCAGCCCCAGCGGGGGGGCCACAGATACGCAGTATTTT,CASSPSGGATDTQYF
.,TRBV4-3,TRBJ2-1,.,TGCGCCAGCAGCCAAGGCGGACCGGCCAATGAGCAGTTCTTC,CASSQGGPANEQFF
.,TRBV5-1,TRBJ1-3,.,TGCGCCAGCAGCTTAACAGGCTCTGGAAACACCATATATTTT,CASSLTGSGNTIYF
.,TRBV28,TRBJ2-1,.,TGTGCCAGCAGTTTCTCGGTTGGTAATGAGCAGTTCTTC,CASSFSVGNEQFF
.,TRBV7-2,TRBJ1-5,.,TGTGCCAGCAGCTTAGGGTCAGGTGGCAATCAGCCCCAGCATTTT,CASSLGSGGNQPQHF
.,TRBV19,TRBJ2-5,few,TGTGCCAGTAGTATAGATCCCCATCAAAGGGAGACCCAGTACTTC,CASSIDPHQRETQYF
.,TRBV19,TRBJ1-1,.,TGTGCCAGTCGGGACTTGAACACTGAAGCTTTCTTT,CASRDLNTEAFF
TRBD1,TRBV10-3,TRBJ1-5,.,TGTGCCATCAGTGGGGGACAGGGTGGAAATCAGCCCCAGCATTTT,CAISGGQGGNQPQHF
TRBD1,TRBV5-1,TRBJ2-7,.,TGCGCCAGCAGCTTGTATGGGCGGGGGGACAGGGGTCTCGAGCAGTACTTC,CASSLYGRGDRGLEQYF
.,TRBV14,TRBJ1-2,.,TGTGCCAGCAGCCTCATCCCCCAGGGGAGCGGCTACACCTTC,CASSLIPQGSGYTF
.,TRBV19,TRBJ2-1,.,TGTGCCAGTAGGATACCGGGAATGCACCACAATGAGCAGTTCTTC,CASRIPGMHHNEQFF
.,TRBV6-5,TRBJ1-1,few,TGTGCCAGCACCCCTCCGGGGGCGGGTGGTGATGAAGCTTTCTTT,CASTPPGAGGDEAFF
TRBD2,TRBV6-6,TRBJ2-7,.,TGTGCCACACGGGGGGGGCAATACGAGCAGTACTTC,CATRGGQYEQYF
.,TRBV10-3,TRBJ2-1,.,TGTGCCATCAGTGAAAACTCCTACAATGAGCAGTTCTTC,CAISENSYNEQFF
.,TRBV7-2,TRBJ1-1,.,TGTGCCAGCAGCTTAGGGGGGGCCTCGAACACTGAAGCTTTCTTT,CASSLGGASNTEAFF
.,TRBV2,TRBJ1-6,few,TGTGCCAGCAGTGAGCGGGTTTCAGGGGAACCACCCCTCCACTTT,CASSERVSGEPPLHF
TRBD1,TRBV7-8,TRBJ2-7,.,TGTGCCAGCAGCTTAGGGGACAGGGTGGGCTCCTACGAGCAGTACTTC,CASSLGDRVGSYEQYF
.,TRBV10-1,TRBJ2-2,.,TGCGCCAGCAGTGAGGGGAGTCGGGGCGGGGAGCTGTTTTTT,CASSEGSRGGELFF
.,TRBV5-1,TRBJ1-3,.,TGCGCCAGCAGGGGAGAAGACAGGACGCGCGGCACCATATATTTT,CASRGEDRTRGTIYF
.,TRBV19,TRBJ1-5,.,TGTGCCAGTAGTAACCTCGCGCGGGGCGCCGTGAAGCAGCCCCAGCATTTT,CASSNLARGAVKQPQHF
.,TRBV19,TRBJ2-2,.,TGTGCCACCAAAAGGCAGGGAGACACCGGGGAGCTGTTTTTT,CATKRQGDTGELFF
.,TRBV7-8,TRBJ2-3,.,TGTGCCAGCAGCCCGGAGAGGCCAGGGAGGACTACAGATACGCAGTATTTT,CASSPERPGRTTDTQYF
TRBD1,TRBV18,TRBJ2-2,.,TGTGCCAGCTCAGCATTATCAGGGGGAGCCGGGGAGCTGTTTTTT,CASSALSGGAGELFF
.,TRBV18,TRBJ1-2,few,TGTGCCAGCTCACCAGGAGAAGGATTATATGGCTACACCTTC,CASSPGEGLYGYTF
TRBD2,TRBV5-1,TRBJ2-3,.,TGCGCCAGCAGCTGGAGCGGGGGGGCCACAGATACGCAGTATTTT,CASSWSGGATDTQYF
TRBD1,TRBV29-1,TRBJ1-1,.,TGCAGCGCCGGACAGGGTGGAGCTTTCTTT,CSAGQGGAFF
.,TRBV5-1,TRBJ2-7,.,TGCGCCAGCAGCGCCGGACAGTCCTACGAGCAGTACTTC,CASSAGQSYEQYF
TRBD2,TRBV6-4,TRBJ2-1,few,TGTGCCAGCAGTGACTCTGGACTAGCGGGATACAATGAGCAGTTCTTC,CASSDSGLAGYNEQFF
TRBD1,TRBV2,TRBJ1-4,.,TGTGCCAGCAGCCAGACAGGGATGTCTAATGAAAAACTGTTTTTT,CASSQTGMSNEKLFF
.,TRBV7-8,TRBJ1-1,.,TGTGCCAGCAGCTCGATTTTTGAAGCTTTCTTT,CASSSIFEAFF
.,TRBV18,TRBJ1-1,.,TGTGCCAGCTCACCCCTGGACCCGGCGATCGCTGAAGCTTTCTTT,CASSPLDPAIAEAFF